This T cell receptor beta chain was recovered during a study of cytomegalovirus exposure and HLA in healthy donors. Study-level findings and limits: Later, an analysis found that common viral pathogens appeared to be linked with several of the most significant clusters. When presence/absence was analysed, sequencing depth was taken to be roughly uniform across donors. For cytomegalovirus status, the classifier reportedly gave diagnoses with high specificity and sensitivity.

This CDR3 region has 15 residues. The germline V gene encodes CDR1 SGHDT and CDR2 YYEEEE. V lost 0 bases to trimming and J lost 5 bases; unmatched junction nucleotides: 4. A few counts support this clone. Its matching antigen is unknown. Researchers ran the PCR with 60 Vbeta and 13 Jbeta primers. Authors' methods: In a later analysis, the count reached 82 million or so unique TCR beta chains, with 10 million to 11 million shared. The method was immunoSEQ multiplex PCR; TCRdb's version includes in-frame clones alone and lacks a portion of them. Clone size and the V and J calls come from that table; the DNA yielded D and trimming. The table lists more than 100,000 clones, less than 75% of them singletons, with around 4.1% in the top ten.

Sequenced sample: PBMCs. The source of this sequence is a middle-aged woman in good health and CMV-seronegative. The genes are TRBV5-6 and TRBJ1-1; 10 positions match TRBD1. The CDR3: CASSLVDRGETEAFF. For the CDR3, the DNA is TGTGCCAGCAGCTTGGTGGACAGGGGGGAGACTGAAGCTTTCTTT.